The clone carrying this TCR beta chain appeared a few times. Germline CDR1 is SEHNR and CDR2 is FQNEAQ (reference sequence). Germline trimming cut 2 bases from V and 1 base from J; bases unmatched to any gene: 9. The length of the CDR3 is 18 residues. This entry belongs to a study of blood T cell repertoires in COVID-19. Overall study context: PBMCs, B-cell-depleted T cells, or T cells provided the cDNA or gDNA that made up the material.

TCRdb keeps only in-frame clones here, not all; method: immunoSEQ multiplex PCR. The sample records approximately 130,000 clones, around 85% being singletons. The sequence was obtained from a human donor in a cohort sampled during active COVID-19. The chain links TRBV7-9 to TRBJ2-7, with 12 nucleotides matching TRBD2. Sequencing was carried out using peripheral blood. CDR3 residues: CASSLPSGRVNGSYEQYV. DNA of the CDR3: TGTGCCAGCAGCTTACCTAGCGGGAGGGTTAATGGTTCCTACGAGCAGTACGTC.